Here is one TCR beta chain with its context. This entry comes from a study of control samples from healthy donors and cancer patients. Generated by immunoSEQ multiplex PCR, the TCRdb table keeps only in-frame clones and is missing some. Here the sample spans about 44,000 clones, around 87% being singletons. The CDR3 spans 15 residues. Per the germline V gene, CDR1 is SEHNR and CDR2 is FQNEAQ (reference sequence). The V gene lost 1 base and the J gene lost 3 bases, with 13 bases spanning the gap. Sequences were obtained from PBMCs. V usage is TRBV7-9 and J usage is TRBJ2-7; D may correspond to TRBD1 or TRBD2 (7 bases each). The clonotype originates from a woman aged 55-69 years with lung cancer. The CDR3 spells CASSLVPRGGYEQYF. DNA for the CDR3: TGTGCCAGCAGCTTAGTGCCCAGGGGGGGCTACGAGCAGTACTTC.